The clone carrying this T cell receptor beta chain was seen ten or more times. The source of the sample is a study of patients and donors after allogeneic stem cell transplantation. The junction had 8 bases not matched to a gene; V was cut back by 7 bases and J by 2 bases. The CDR3 runs to 14 residues. The germline V gene encodes CDR1 PRHDT and CDR2 FYEKMQ (reference sequence). One entry per CDR3 protein results from TCRdb running MiXCR on the RT-PCR reads. The sample yields roughly 26,000 distinct CDR3 sequences, roughly 8% seen once. Sequencing was done on a sample of blood, either unsorted or a sorted T cell fraction (not recorded which). The genes are TRBV13 and TRBJ2-7; TRBD1 agrees at 7 bases. The source is a human donor who was either an allogeneic HSCT recipient or a stem cell or donor lymphocyte infusion donor (not recorded which). It is not recorded whose cells these are; they may come from a transplant donor. CDR3 residues: CASTRTGATYEQYF. Written as DNA, the CDR3 is TGTGCCAGCACCCGGACAGGAGCGACCTACGAGCAGTACTTC.